The clone carrying this T cell receptor beta chain has ten or more counts. The antigen remains undetermined. TCRdb independently ran MiXCR on the 5' RACE reads; one entry per CDR3 protein. The table has under 300,000 distinct CDR3 sequences, 11% to 15% seen once. The data derive from a study of identical twins. The study, taken as a whole, reports: Out-of-frame alpha sequences common to twins exhibited a surplus of low generation probability.

CDR3 length: 17 residues. V was cut by 1 base and J by 1 base, with 14 bases left in between. CDR1 is SGHRS and CDR2 is YFSETQ in the germline V gene. This chain joins TRBV5-1 and TRBJ2-2; possible D gene TRBD1, 5 bases. The receptor was isolated from a young woman in good health. Sequencing was carried out using memory (CD45RO+) T cells sorted from blood. The CDR3 region is CASSLLPLTGNTGELFF. The DNA of the CDR3 is TGCGCCAGCAGCTTGCTCCCGCTAACAGGGAACACCGGGGAGCTGTTTTTT.